The entry below gives a single TCR beta chain sequence along with its context. The antigen is not known. The same CDR3 is also encoded by other DNA sequences in this sample. 13 Jbeta primers and 60 Vbeta primers were used for the PCR. Authors' data handling: Later, 65 million to 85 million unique TCR beta chains were counted in an analysis, and about 10 million of them were shared. Assay used: immunoSEQ multiplex PCR; TCRdb lists only in-frame clones, some missing. The V and J calls and the clone size are those of that table, but D and trimming were determined from the DNA. Among 100,000 to 150,000 clones listed, approximately 82% were seen once. This sample was taken from a study of cytomegalovirus exposure and HLA in healthy donors. Study-wide background: An analysis done earlier identified more than 90 million unique TCR beta sequences from about 179 million T cells.

Study findings and constraints: Reportedly, cytomegalovirus status was diagnosed with high sensitivity and specificity. Cytomegalovirus-associated TCR beta chains were listed, numbering 164.

The sample comprised PBMCs. The receptor was isolated from a woman between 18 and 29 years old in good health and CMV-seropositive.

CDR3 nucleotide sequence: TGTGCCAGCAGTTCCCAGGGTTACGGCTACACCTTC. Translation: CASSSQGYGYTF. The gene calls are TRBV28 and TRBJ1-2, with D tentatively TRBD1 (5 bases). V lost 4 bases and J lost 8, with 11 bases in between. The CDR3 is 12 amino acids. Germline-derived CDR1 and CDR2 are MDHEN and SYDVKM.